A selection of T cell receptor beta chains follows, all from one sample in a study of post-analysis software for immune sequencing data. TCRdb called the PCR reads again in MiXCR, with one record for every CDR3 protein. The table has under 200,000 distinct CDR3 sequences, around 36% seen once; the top ten hold approximately 30%. The sequencing here drew on blood, taken after autologous hematopoietic stem cell transplantation. The origin of the receptors is a girl aged 5-17 years with multiple sclerosis. Each CDR3 is given with its conserved first and last residue. A D gene is named only where the DNA matches it firmly. The listing skips clone size in some rows; elsewhere it reads once, few, many or a size class.

d_call,clone_size,j_call,v_call,cdr3_aa,cdr3_nt
NA,NA,TRBJ2-7,TRBV7-9,CASSPKEGSYEQYF,TGTGCCAGCAGCCCCAAGGAGGGGTCCTACGAGCAGTACTTC
NA,many,TRBJ2-1,TRBV20-1,CSASLVDEQFF,TGCAGTGCTAGTTTAGTCGATGAGCAGTTCTTC
TRBD2,NA,TRBJ2-1,TRBV6-2/TRBV6-3,CASSSGTSGSHEQFF,TGTGCCAGCAGTTCAGGGACTAGCGGGAGCCATGAGCAGTTCTTC
NA,NA,TRBJ1-5,TRBV27,CATKQGLGGNQPQHF,TGTGCCACCAAGCAGGGACTAGGGGGGAATCAGCCCCAGCATTTT
TRBD2,NA,TRBJ2-4,TRBV12-3/TRBV12-4,CASSPRGGLAKNIQYF,TGTGCCAGCAGTCCCCGGGGGGGTTTAGCCAAAAACATTCAGTACTTC
NA,NA,TRBJ2-1,TRBV20-1,CSAWDWENEQFF,TGCAGTGCGTGGGACTGGGAAAATGAGCAGTTCTTC
TRBD2,many,TRBJ2-1,TRBV13,CASSRRPHTTRLADSTQDNEQFF,TGTGCCAGCAGCCGTCGGCCGCATACAACCAGACTAGCGGACTCGACACAGGACAATGAGCAGTTCTTC
TRBD2,NA,TRBJ2-5,TRBV2,CASMGREGLETQYF,TGTGCCAGCATGGGGCGGGAGGGGTTGGAGACCCAGTACTTC
NA,NA,TRBJ2-1,TRBV7-6,CASSLGRLNEQFF,TGTGCCAGCAGCTTAGGGCGCCTCAATGAGCAGTTCTTC
NA,many,TRBJ2-1,TRBV29-1,CSVEGGTYNEQFF,TGCAGCGTTGAAGGTGGGACCTACAATGAGCAGTTCTTC
NA,few,TRBJ2-1,TRBV11-1,CASSFGIGSYNEQFF,TGTGCCAGCAGCTTTGGTATAGGCTCCTACAATGAGCAGTTCTTC
NA,NA,TRBJ2-3,TRBV24-1,CATRRLLPPDTQYF,TGTGCCACCAGACGCTTACTACCCCCAGATACGCAGTATTTT
TRBD1,few,TRBJ2-7,TRBV15,CATSRIPRTGDSYEQYF,TGTGCCACCAGCAGGATCCCCCGGACAGGGGATTCCTACGAGCAGTACTTC
NA,NA,TRBJ2-1,TRBV11-3,CASSLSQSNEQFF,TGTGCCAGCAGCTTAAGCCAGAGCAATGAGCAGTTCTTC
NA,few,TRBJ2-3,TRBV5-5,CASSLRKTSTDTQYF,TGTGCCAGCAGCTTGAGAAAAACTAGCACAGATACGCAGTATTTT
NA,NA,TRBJ2-7,TRBV29-1,CSVEEWGANPYEQYF,TGCAGCGTTGAAGAATGGGGTGCCAATCCCTACGAGCAGTACTTC
NA,few,TRBJ1-5,TRBV7-2,CASSLVGGSNQPQHF,TGTGCCAGCAGCTTAGTTGGGGGAAGCAATCAGCCCCAGCATTTT
TRBD1,few,TRBJ2-1,TRBV5-1,CASSPGTGVPNEQFF,TGCGCCAGCAGCCCCGGGACAGGGGTTCCTAATGAGCAGTTCTTC
NA,NA,TRBJ1-1,TRBV5-1,CASSFSSDTEAFF,TGCGCCAGCAGCTTTTCCTCTGACACTGAAGCTTTCTTT
TRBD1,few,TRBJ2-3,TRBV6-5,CASSRGTVSTDTQYF,TGTGCCAGCAGCAGAGGGACAGTAAGCACAGATACGCAGTATTTT
NA,NA,TRBJ2-3,TRBV20-1,CSARDGGLPGDTQYF,TGCAGTGCTAGAGACGGGGGGCTCCCTGGGGATACGCAGTATTTT
NA,few,TRBJ1-5,TRBV4-2,CASSQDSAGYPPQHF,TGTGCCAGCAGCCAAGATAGTGCGGGTTATCCGCCCCAGCATTTT
NA,NA,TRBJ2-1,TRBV6-1,CASSDPRSSSYNEQFF,TGTGCCAGCAGTGATCCCCGCAGCAGCTCCTACAATGAGCAGTTCTTC
NA,few,TRBJ1-1,TRBV15,CATSRGWGRNTEAFF,TGTGCCACCAGCAGGGGTTGGGGCAGGAACACTGAAGCTTTCTTT
NA,few,TRBJ1-2,TRBV12-3/TRBV12-4,CASSLSTVYGYTF,TGTGCCAGCAGTTTGAGTACAGTCTATGGCTACACCTTC
TRBD1,few,TRBJ2-3,TRBV20-1,CSARDRGMIKDTQYF,TGCAGTGCCCGGGACAGGGGAATGATAAAAGATACGCAGTATTTT
TRBD2,few,TRBJ2-7,TRBV29-1,CSVAGTSGALGSYEQYF,TGCAGCGTCGCCGGGACTAGCGGGGCCCTGGGCTCCTACGAGCAGTACTTC
TRBD1,few,TRBJ2-4,TRBV28,CASTGDRGSKNIQYF,TGTGCCAGCACCGGGGACAGGGGGAGCAAAAACATTCAGTACTTC
NA,few,TRBJ2-1,TRBV5-5,CASSFLGNEQFF,TGTGCCAGCAGCTTTCTCGGTAATGAGCAGTTCTTC
TRBD1,few,TRBJ1-2,TRBV7-2,CASSLEGTGGSYGYTF,TGTGCCAGCAGCTTAGAAGGGACAGGGGGGAGCTATGGCTACACCTTC
NA,few,TRBJ2-1,TRBV5-5,CASSLTIADLYNEQFF,TGTGCCAGCAGCTTGACGATAGCGGATCTTTACAATGAGCAGTTCTTC
NA,NA,TRBJ1-2,TRBV4-1,CASSQAHDRLLGNYGYTF,TGCGCCAGCAGCCAAGCACACGACAGGCTCCTGGGGAACTATGGCTACACCTTC
TRBD2,few,TRBJ2-7,TRBV6-2/TRBV6-3,CASSYPSGRNEQYF,TGTGCCAGCAGTTACCCCTCCGGGAGGAACGAGCAGTACTTC
TRBD2,NA,TRBJ2-1,TRBV7-6,CASSPGLAAEQFF,TGTGCCAGCAGCCCGGGACTAGCTGCTGAGCAGTTCTTC
TRBD1,NA,TRBJ2-1,TRBV7-9,CASSKGQPSNEQFF,TGTGCCAGCAGCAAGGGACAGCCTAGCAATGAGCAGTTCTTC
TRBD1,NA,TRBJ1-2,TRBV20-1,CSAGGQGTVILARDGYTF,TGCAGTGCGGGGGGACAGGGGACCGTAATTTTGGCGCGGGATGGCTACACCTTC
NA,NA,TRBJ2-2,TRBV6-1,CASSLFGQITGELFF,TGTGCCAGCAGTCTATTTGGACAAATCACCGGGGAGCTGTTTTTT
NA,few,TRBJ2-7,TRBV7-9,CASSLRGAYEQYF,TGTGCCAGCAGCTTGCGGGGCGCCTACGAGCAGTACTTC
TRBD2,few,TRBJ2-3,TRBV4-2,CASSRELAGTLPDTQYF,TGTGCCAGCAGCCGCGAACTAGCGGGAACCCTCCCAGATACGCAGTATTTT
NA,NA,TRBJ2-5,TRBV4-2,CASSQILEGGTQYF,TGTGCCAGCAGCCAGATTCTAGAGGGGGGGACCCAGTACTTC
NA,few,TRBJ2-5,TRBV6-1,CASNLGREKETQYF,TGTGCCAGCAACTTGGGACGGGAAAAAGAGACCCAGTACTTC
NA,NA,TRBJ2-7,TRBV5-1,CASSLSFGGLGEQYF,TGCGCCAGCAGCTTGTCGTTTGGGGGTCTGGGCGAGCAGTACTTC
NA,NA,TRBJ2-1,TRBV7-9,CASTRPRADNEQFF,TGTGCCAGCACCCGGCCGAGGGCCGACAATGAGCAGTTCTTC
TRBD1,few,TRBJ2-7,TRBV4-3,CASSQDPAGTGYDEQYF,TGCGCCAGCAGCCAAGATCCCGCCGGGACAGGGTACGACGAGCAGTACTTC
NA,NA,TRBJ2-7,TRBV7-9,CASSSSGLVEQYF,TGTGCCAGCAGCTCAAGTGGACTGGTCGAGCAGTACTTC
TRBD2,NA,TRBJ2-3,TRBV7-6,CASSPRTSVTQYF,TGTGCCAGCAGCCCGCGGACTAGTGTTACGCAGTATTTT
TRBD2,NA,TRBJ2-1,TRBV20-1,CSARGASGKCNEQFF,TGCAGTGCTAGAGGCGCTAGCGGGAAGTGCAATGAGCAGTTCTTC
NA,few,TRBJ1-6,TRBV7-6,CASSLSADSPARNSPLHF,TGTGCCAGCAGCCTATCCGCAGACTCTCCAGCGCGGAATTCACCCCTCCACTTT
NA,NA,TRBJ2-1,TRBV29-1,CSVEDPGLTFF,TGCAGCGTTGAAGATCCGGGACTTACGTTCTTC
NA,many,TRBJ2-7,TRBV7-9,CASSLGGPNGDYEQYF,TGTGCCAGCAGCTTAGGTGGGCCTAATGGAGACTACGAGCAGTACTTC
TRBD2,NA,TRBJ2-7,TRBV6-5,CASSYSRLAGFQYF,TGTGCCAGCAGTTACTCACGGCTAGCGGGGTTCCAGTACTTC
NA,many,TRBJ2-3,TRBV29-1,CSVEWTSVPADTQYF,TGCAGCGTTGAATGGACCTCGGTCCCCGCAGATACGCAGTATTTT
TRBD1,NA,TRBJ2-7,TRBV5-1,CASSLRSHIAGTAYEQYF,TGCGCCAGCAGCTTGCGCTCGCATATAGCCGGGACAGCTTACGAGCAGTACTTC
TRBD2,NA,TRBJ2-5,TRBV29-1,CSVGELAGVLETQYF,TGCAGCGTTGGTGAGCTAGCGGGAGTATTGGAGACCCAGTACTTC